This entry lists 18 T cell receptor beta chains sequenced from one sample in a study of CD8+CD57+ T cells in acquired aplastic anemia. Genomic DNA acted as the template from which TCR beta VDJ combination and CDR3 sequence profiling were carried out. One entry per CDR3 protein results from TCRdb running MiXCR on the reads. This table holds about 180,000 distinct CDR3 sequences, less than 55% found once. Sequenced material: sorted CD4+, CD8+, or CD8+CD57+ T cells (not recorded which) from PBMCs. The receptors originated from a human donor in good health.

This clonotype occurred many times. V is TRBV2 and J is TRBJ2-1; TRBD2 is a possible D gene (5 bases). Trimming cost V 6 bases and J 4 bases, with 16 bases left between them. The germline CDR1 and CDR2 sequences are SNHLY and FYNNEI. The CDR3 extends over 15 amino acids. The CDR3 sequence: CASRDSSGAYNEQFF. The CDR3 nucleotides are TGTGCCAGCAGGGACTCGAGCGGCGCTTACAATGAGCAGTTCTTC.

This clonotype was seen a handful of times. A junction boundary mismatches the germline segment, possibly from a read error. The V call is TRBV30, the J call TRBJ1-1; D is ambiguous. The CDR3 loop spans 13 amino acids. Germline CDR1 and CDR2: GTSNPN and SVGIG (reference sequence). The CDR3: CARSFGRGTEAFF. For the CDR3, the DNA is TGTGCCCGGAGTTTTGGCAGAGGCACTGAAGCTTTCTTT. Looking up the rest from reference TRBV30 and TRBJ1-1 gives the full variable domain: SQTIHQWPATLVQPVGSPLSLECTVEGTSNPNLYWYRQAAGRGLQLLFYSVGIGQISSEVPQNLSASRPQDRQFILSSKKLLLSDSGFYLCARSFGRGTEAFFGQGTRLTVV.

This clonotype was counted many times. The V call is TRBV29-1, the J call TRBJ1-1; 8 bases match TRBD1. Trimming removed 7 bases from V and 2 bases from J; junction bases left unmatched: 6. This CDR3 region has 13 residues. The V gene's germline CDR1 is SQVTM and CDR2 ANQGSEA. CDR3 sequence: CSARTGINTEAFF. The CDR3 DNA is TGCAGCGCCCGGACAGGGATAAACACTGAAGCTTTCTTT. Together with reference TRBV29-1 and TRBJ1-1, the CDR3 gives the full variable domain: SAVISQKPSRDICQRGTSLTIQCQVDSQVTMMFWYRQQPGQSLTLIATANQGSEATYESGFVIDKFPISRPNLTFSTLTVSNMSPEDSSIYLCSARTGINTEAFFGQGTRLTVV.

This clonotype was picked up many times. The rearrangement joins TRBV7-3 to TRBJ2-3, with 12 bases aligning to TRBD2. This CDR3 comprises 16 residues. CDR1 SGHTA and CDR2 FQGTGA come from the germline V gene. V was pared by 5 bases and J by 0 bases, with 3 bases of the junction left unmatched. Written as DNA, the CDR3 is TGTGCCAGCAGCCCCGGACTAGCGGGGAGCACAGATACGCAGTATTTT. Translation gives CASSPGLAGSTDTQYF.

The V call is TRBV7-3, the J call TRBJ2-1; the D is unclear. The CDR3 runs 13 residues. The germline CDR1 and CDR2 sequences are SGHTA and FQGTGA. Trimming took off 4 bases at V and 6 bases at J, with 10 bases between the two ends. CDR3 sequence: CASSSAISNEQFF. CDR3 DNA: TGTGCCAGCAGCTCAGCAATTAGCAATGAGCAGTTCTTC. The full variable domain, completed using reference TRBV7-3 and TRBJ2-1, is GAGVSQTPSNKVTEKGKYVELRCDPISGHTALYWYRQSLGQGPEFLIYFQGTGAADDSGLPNDRFFAVRPEGSVSTLKIQRTERGDSAVYLCASSSAISNEQFFGPGTRLTVL.

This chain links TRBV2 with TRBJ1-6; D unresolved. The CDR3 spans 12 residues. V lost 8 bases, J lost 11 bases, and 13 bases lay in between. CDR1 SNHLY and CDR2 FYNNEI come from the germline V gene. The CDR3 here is CASFTGDTPLHF. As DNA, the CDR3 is TGTGCCAGCTTTACGGGAGACACACCCCTCCACTTT. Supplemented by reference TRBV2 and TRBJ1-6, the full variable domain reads EPEVTQTPSHQVTQMGQEVILRCVPISNHLYFYWYRQILGQKVEFLVSFYNNEISEKSEIFDDQFSVERPDGSNFTLKIRSTKLEDSAMYFCASFTGDTPLHFGNGTRLTVT.

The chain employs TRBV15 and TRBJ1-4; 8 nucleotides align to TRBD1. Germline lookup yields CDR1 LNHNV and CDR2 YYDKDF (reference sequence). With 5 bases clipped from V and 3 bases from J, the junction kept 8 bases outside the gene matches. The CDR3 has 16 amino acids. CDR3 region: CATSEADRASNEKLFF. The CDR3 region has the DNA TGTGCCACCAGCGAGGCGGACAGGGCGTCTAATGAAAAACTGTTTTTT.

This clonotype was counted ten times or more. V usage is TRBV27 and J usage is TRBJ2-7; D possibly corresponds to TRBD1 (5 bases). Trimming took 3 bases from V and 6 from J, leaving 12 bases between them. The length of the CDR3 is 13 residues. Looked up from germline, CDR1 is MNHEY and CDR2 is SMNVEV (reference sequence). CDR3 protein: CASSFQGGPEQYF. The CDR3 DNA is TGTGCCAGCAGTTTCCAGGGTGGTCCCGAGCAGTACTTC.

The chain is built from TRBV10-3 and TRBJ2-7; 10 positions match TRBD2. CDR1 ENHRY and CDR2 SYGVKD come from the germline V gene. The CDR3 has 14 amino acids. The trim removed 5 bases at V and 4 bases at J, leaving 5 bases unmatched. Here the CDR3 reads CAISRLAGAYEQYF. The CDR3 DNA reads TGTGCCATCAGTCGGCTAGCGGGAGCTTACGAGCAGTACTTC.

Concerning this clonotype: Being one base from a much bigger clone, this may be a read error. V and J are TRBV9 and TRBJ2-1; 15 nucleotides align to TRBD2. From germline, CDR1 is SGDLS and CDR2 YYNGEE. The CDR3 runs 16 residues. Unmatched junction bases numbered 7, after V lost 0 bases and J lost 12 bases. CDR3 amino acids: CASSVGRTSGRERQFF. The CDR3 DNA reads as TGTGCCAGCAGCGTAGGGAGGACTAGCGGGAGGGAGAGGCAGTTCTTC.

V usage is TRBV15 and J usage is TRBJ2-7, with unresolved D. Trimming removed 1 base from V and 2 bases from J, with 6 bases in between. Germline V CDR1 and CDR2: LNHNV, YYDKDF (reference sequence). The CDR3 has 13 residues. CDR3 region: CATSRGWTYEQYF. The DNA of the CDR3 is TGTGCCACCAGCAGAGGCTGGACCTACGAGCAGTACTTC.

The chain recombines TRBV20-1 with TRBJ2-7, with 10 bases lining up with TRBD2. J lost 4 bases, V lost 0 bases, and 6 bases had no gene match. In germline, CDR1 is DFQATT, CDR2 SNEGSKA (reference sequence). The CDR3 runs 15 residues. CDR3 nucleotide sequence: TGCAGTGCTAGAGATCGGGCTAGCGGGGGTTACGAGCAGTACTTC. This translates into CSARDRASGGYEQYF.

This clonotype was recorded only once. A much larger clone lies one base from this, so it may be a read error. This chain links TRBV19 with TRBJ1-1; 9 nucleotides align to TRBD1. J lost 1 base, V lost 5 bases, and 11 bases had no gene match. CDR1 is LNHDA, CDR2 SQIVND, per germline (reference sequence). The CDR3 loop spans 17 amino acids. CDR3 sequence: CASSPNRGPIRNTEAFF. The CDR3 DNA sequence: TGTGCCAGTAGTCCCAACAGGGGGCCGATAAGGAACACTGAAGCTTTCTTT.

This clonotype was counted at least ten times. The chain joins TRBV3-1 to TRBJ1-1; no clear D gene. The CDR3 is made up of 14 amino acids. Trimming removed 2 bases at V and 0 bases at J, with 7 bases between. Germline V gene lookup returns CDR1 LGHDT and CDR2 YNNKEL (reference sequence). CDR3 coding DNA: TGTGCCAGCAGCCAATCGGTGATGAACACTGAAGCTTTCTTT. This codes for CASSQSVMNTEAFF.

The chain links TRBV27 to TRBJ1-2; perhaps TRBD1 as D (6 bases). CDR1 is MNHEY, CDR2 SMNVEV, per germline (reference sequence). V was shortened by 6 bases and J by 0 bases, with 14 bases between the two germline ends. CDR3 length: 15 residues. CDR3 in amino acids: CASRRRQEPNYGYTF. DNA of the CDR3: TGTGCCAGCAGGAGACGACAGGAGCCTAACTATGGCTACACCTTC.

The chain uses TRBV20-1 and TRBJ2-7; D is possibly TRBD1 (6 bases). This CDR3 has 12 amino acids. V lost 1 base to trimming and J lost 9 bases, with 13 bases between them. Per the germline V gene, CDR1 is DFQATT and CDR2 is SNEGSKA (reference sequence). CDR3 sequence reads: CSARGQAYGQYF. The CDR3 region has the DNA TGCAGTGCTAGAGGACAGGCCTATGGGCAGTACTTC.

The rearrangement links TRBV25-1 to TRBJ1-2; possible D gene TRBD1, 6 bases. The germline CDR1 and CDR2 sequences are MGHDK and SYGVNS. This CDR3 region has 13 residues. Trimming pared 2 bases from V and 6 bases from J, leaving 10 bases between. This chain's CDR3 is CASSESTGNGYTF. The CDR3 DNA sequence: TGTGCCAGCAGTGAAAGCACAGGGAATGGCTACACCTTC.

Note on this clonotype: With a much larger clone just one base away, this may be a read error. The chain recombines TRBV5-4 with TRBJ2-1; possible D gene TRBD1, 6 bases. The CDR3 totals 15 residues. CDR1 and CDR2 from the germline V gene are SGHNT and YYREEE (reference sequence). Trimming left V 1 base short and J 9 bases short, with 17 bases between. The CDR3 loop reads CASSLSGTSDSEQFF. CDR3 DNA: TGTGCCAGCAGCTTGTCTGGGACATCGGACAGTGAGCAGTTCTTC.